A single sample is the source of the 8 T cell receptor beta chains below, sequenced in a study of OX40 agonist ivuxolimab in advanced cancers. The assay was immunoSEQ multiplex PCR, and TCRdb's table has in-frame clones only and misses some. The table lists about 50,000 clones, about 88% of them singletons. This sample comprised CD4+ or CD8+ T cells sorted from blood, obtained in a trial of the OX40 agonist ivuxolimab. The source is an adult with an advanced solid tumor such as melanoma, head and neck, liver or kidney cancer.

The rearrangement joins TRBV5-4 to TRBJ2-5; TRBD2 is a possible D gene (5 bases). CDR1 SGHNT and CDR2 YYREEE come from the germline V gene (reference sequence). This CDR3 has 14 residues. The V end lost 1 base, the J end lost 3 bases, and 10 bases lay between the germline ends. In DNA, the CDR3 is TGTGCCAGCAGCTTGAAGAGCGGAAAAGAGACCCAGTACTTC. Its protein product is CASSLKSGKETQYF.

The chain uses TRBV9 and TRBJ2-1, with a tentative D call TRBD2 (5 bases). The CDR3 has 13 amino acids. Germline-derived CDR1 and CDR2 are SGDLS and YYNGEE. The V and J ends lost 2 bases and 8 bases respectively, with 11 bases between them. CDR3 residues: CASSVLSGDEQFF. CDR3 coding DNA: TGTGCCAGCAGCGTCCTTTCCGGGGATGAGCAGTTCTTC.

This clone was detected once. This sequence joins TRBV30 and TRBJ2-4; no reliable D call. The CDR3 consists of 12 residues. Deletions cut 1 base from V and 6 bases from J, with 7 bases between. Germline CDR1 is GTSNPN and CDR2 is SVGIG (reference sequence). The CDR3 region has the DNA TGTGCCTGGAGTGAATCCTCAAACATTCAGTACTTC. Protein product: CAWSESSNIQYF.

This chain uses TRBV2 with TRBJ1-1; tentatively, D is TRBD1 (6 bases). The length of the CDR3 is 16 residues. Trimming left V 4 bases short and J 0 bases short, with 15 bases between. CDR1 SNHLY and CDR2 FYNNEI come from the germline V gene. CDR3: CASSGEPGQMNTEAFF. CDR3 nucleotide sequence: TGTGCCAGCAGTGGGGAGCCCGGACAGATGAACACTGAAGCTTTCTTT.

This clone was seen just once. This chain connects TRBV11-3 to TRBJ2-1, with 15 positions matching TRBD2. The CDR3 has 14 residues. After removal of 4 bases from V and 11 bases from J, the junction contained 3 bases not matched to a gene. Germline V gene data show CDR1 as SGHNT and CDR2 as YENEEA. The CDR3 spells CASSSGLAGGQQFF. The CDR3 region has the DNA TGTGCCAGCAGCTCGGGACTAGCGGGGGGACAGCAGTTCTTC.

V is TRBV19 and J is TRBJ1-5, with D possibly TRBD1 on 5 matching bases. The V end was cut by 3 bases, the J end by 7 bases, with 13 bases between. Germline assignment: CDR1 LNHDA and CDR2 SQIVND (reference sequence). There are 14 residues in the CDR3. CDR3 sequence: CASSIQGYEQPQHF. As DNA, the CDR3 is TGTGCCAGTAGTATCCAGGGTTATGAGCAGCCCCAGCATTTT.

The rearrangement links TRBV9 to TRBJ2-2; 10 bases fit TRBD2. The length of the CDR3 is 15 residues. V shed 2 bases, J shed 7 bases, and the junction held 5 bases outside the gene matches. Germline V gives CDR1 SGDLS, CDR2 YYNGEE. DNA of the CDR3: TGTGCCAGCAGCGTGATAGCGGGGGGCAGCGGGGAGCTGTTTTTT. Residues: CASSVIAGGSGELFF.

CDR3 nucleotides: TGTGCCAGCAGCCCCCCCAACAGGTCCTATGGCTACACCTTC. Its protein product is CASSPPNRSYGYTF. The V gene is TRBV28, the J gene TRBJ1-2; possible D gene TRBD1, 5 bases. From germline, CDR1 is MDHEN and CDR2 SYDVKM. This CDR3 contains 14 residues. V lost 6 bases and J lost 4, with 15 bases in between.